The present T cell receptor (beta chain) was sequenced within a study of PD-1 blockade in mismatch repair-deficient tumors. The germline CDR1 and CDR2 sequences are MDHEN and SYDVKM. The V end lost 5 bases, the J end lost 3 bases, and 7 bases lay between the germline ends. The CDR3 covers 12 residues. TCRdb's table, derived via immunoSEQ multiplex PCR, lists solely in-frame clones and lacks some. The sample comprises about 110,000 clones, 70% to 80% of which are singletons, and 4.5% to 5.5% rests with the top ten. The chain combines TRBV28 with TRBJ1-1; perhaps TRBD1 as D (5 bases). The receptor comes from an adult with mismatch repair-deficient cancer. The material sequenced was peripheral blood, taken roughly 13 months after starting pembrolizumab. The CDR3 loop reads CASSPRDTEAFF. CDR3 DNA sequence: TGTGCCAGCAGTCCCAGGGACACTGAAGCTTTCTTT.